This T cell receptor beta chain was profiled in a study of cytomegalovirus exposure and HLA in healthy donors. Primers: 60 Vbeta forward and 13 Jbeta reverse. Sequenced by immunoSEQ multiplex PCR; TCRdb stores in-frame clones only, minus some. This table has about 170,000 clones, roughly 80% appearing once. Overall study findings and caveats: In vitro data verified a few CMV-associated chains as specific for CMV antigens.

In germline, CDR1 is SGHNT, CDR2 YENEEA. There are 15 residues in the CDR3. V gave up 5 bases and J gave up 3 bases; unmatched junction bases: 7. Details on this clone: Its antigen is not known.

This chain uses TRBV11-3 with TRBJ2-3, with 8 bases matching TRBD2. This clonotype was obtained from a woman under 30 in good health and CMV-seronegative. Sequenced: PBMCs. CDR3 nucleotide sequence: TGTGCCAGCAGCCAGCGGGAGTCACTTACAGATACGCAGTATTTT. Encoded protein: CASSQRESLTDTQYF.